This is a list of T cell receptor beta chains from one sample in a study of blood T cell repertoires in COVID-19. Assay: immunoSEQ multiplex PCR; the TCRdb copy retains only in-frame clones and omits some. The repertoire holds some 180,000 clones, with approximately 88% as singletons. The sequenced sample was peripheral blood. These receptors originate from a woman in her 40s with COVID-19, enrolled during active disease. The conserved cysteine and the conserved F or W are not part of the CDR3 here. Clone size, where shown, is once, few, many, or a class for clones that have expanded.

size	J	V	CDR3
once	TRBJ1-4	TRBV5-6	ASSLGQTTNEKLF
-	TRBJ1-4	TRBV6-5	ASSYSTGSDVKLF
-	TRBJ2-7	TRBV14	ASSQDRSLGAGEQY
few	TRBJ2-2	TRBV11-2	ASSKEMNTGELF
-	TRBJ1-2	TRBV6-1	ASSEGQERGYT
-	TRBJ1-1	TRBV5-4	ASTKDRGGTEAF
-	TRBJ1-5	TRBV6-5	ASSSVLRGGNQPQH
few	TRBJ1-3	TRBV3-1/TRBV3-2	ASRSDKSSGNTIY
-	TRBJ1-2	TRBV19	ASSPLDRDYGYT
-	TRBJ2-4	TRBV5-1	ASSGGQGSFVDIQY
few	TRBJ1-3	TRBV5-1	ASNHGSGQGNTIY
-	TRBJ2-3	TRBV19	ASSIGSGTDTQY
-	TRBJ2-7	TRBV28	ASSKSPLGSYEQY
once	TRBJ1-2	TRBV6-4	ASSDRTTGNYGYT
many	TRBJ1-3	TRBV6-5	ASRTQGLENTIY
-	TRBJ1-1	TRBV19	ASSGGTGGGWSTEAF
once	TRBJ2-7	TRBV2	ASSDALPEQY
-	TRBJ1-1	TRBV6-2/TRBV6-3	ASSYGPVGTEAF
-	TRBJ1-1	TRBV9	ASSVGTGGNTEAF
-	TRBJ1-2	TRBV4-2	ASSQDDSTWGYT
-	TRBJ2-1	TRBV19	ASSVGQVGEQF
-	TRBJ1-4	TRBV12-3/TRBV12-4	ASSSNEKLF
-	TRBJ1-2	TRBV24-1	ATSPGQGNYGYT
-	TRBJ1-2	TRBV5-8	ASSLNGRVANYGYT
-	TRBJ2-5	TRBV3-1/TRBV3-2	ASSFRETQY
-	TRBJ1-1	TRBV19	ASTPVGGLVGDTEAF
-	TRBJ2-1	TRBV6-4	ASSARESYNEQF
-	TRBJ1-1	TRBV12-3/TRBV12-4	ASTPYGDTEAF
-	TRBJ1-2	TRBV24-1	ATSLTQTGYGYT
-	TRBJ2-1	TRBV14	ASSPKRDRTYNEQF
-	TRBJ2-7	TRBV3-1/TRBV3-2	ASSQDRPIYEQY
-	TRBJ1-1	TRBV5-1	ASSLMSGSVRRTEAF
-	TRBJ2-1	TRBV7-2	ASSPDYLSYNEQF
-	TRBJ1-5	TRBV6-6	ASSGRGYSNQPQH
-	TRBJ1-1	TRBV7-3	ASSSWTGTPNTEAF
-	TRBJ1-2	TRBV5-1	ASSLFPGSYT
-	TRBJ2-5	TRBV7-3	ASSRTGSQETQY
-	TRBJ2-5	TRBV28	ASSSQGGETQY
-	TRBJ1-1	TRBV6-5	AGSYSLEAAEAF
-	TRBJ2-1	TRBV5-1	ASRAPSGEVYNEQF
-	TRBJ2-7	TRBV28	ASSSLTGFGYEQY
-	TRBJ1-2	TRBV28	ASSLGLSNYGYT
-	TRBJ2-3	TRBV10-2	ASSSGPFGDTQY
-	TRBJ1-2	TRBV7-9	ASSFTGVNYGYT
-	TRBJ1-2	TRBV10-3	AMWTGGGYGYT
-	TRBJ2-6	TRBV5-4	ASSLARAGANVLT
once	TRBJ1-1	TRBV27	ASSPGTAGHTEAF
-	TRBJ1-1	TRBV5-4	ASSLDRNTEAF
-	TRBJ2-3	TRBV6-6	ASSPLTIYSTDTQY
few	TRBJ1-1	TRBV19	ASSLQGLNTEAF
-	TRBJ1-1	TRBV9	ASSVGRDFTMNTEAF
once	TRBJ2-2	TRBV19	ASSPQGLDVNTGELF
-	TRBJ1-5	TRBV19	ASSMGRASNQPQH
few	TRBJ2-6	TRBV19	ASSTDRSGANVLT
-	TRBJ1-1	TRBV20-1	SAKHTTEAF
-	TRBJ1-2	TRBV6-5	ASSYWGAAGYT
-	TRBJ2-3	TRBV9	ASSALATTDTQY
once	TRBJ1-4	TRBV15	ATSRDHNAGLHEKLF
once	TRBJ1-2	TRBV28	ASMPRGGYGYT
-	TRBJ1-1	TRBV6-1	ATPGRGNTEAF